This is a list of T cell receptor beta chains from one sample in a study of cytomegalovirus exposure and HLA in healthy donors. Assay: immunoSEQ multiplex PCR; the TCRdb copy retains only in-frame clones and omits some. Found here are under 150,000 clones, 70% to 80% of them singletons; the top ten hold 2.5% to 3.5%. The sequenced sample consisted of PBMCs. The origin of the receptors is a female donor in good health and CMV-seronegative. Each CDR3 is given with its conserved first and last residue. The order of the fields is V gene, J gene, D gene, clone size, CDR3 DNA, CDR3 protein. D genes are given only for firm matches. Some rows have no size entry. The others give once, few or many, or a class for an expanded clone.

v_call: TRBV11-2
j_call: TRBJ2-5
d_call: TRBD2
clone_size: -
cdr3_nt: TGTGCCAGCAGCTTATTAGCGGGGGTCCAAGAGACCCAGTACTTC
cdr3_aa: CASSLLAGVQETQYF

v_call: TRBV4-2
j_call: TRBJ2-1
d_call: -
clone_size: -
cdr3_nt: TGTGCCAGCAGCCAAGCATCCAAAAATGAGCAGTTCTTC
cdr3_aa: CASSQASKNEQFF

v_call: TRBV10-3
j_call: TRBJ1-1
d_call: TRBD1
clone_size: -
cdr3_nt: TGTGCCATCAGTGCCACAACAGGGGCGAACACTGAAGCTTTCTTT
cdr3_aa: CAISATTGANTEAFF

v_call: TRBV2
j_call: TRBJ2-3
d_call: -
clone_size: -
cdr3_nt: TGTGCCAGCAGGAAACAGGGAGCCACAGATACGCAGTATTTT
cdr3_aa: CASRKQGATDTQYF

v_call: TRBV27
j_call: TRBJ2-1
d_call: TRBD1
clone_size: -
cdr3_nt: TGTGCCAGCAGCTCCCTACAGGGGCGGGCCGGTCAGTTCTTC
cdr3_aa: CASSSLQGRAGQFF

v_call: TRBV7-9
j_call: TRBJ2-1
d_call: -
clone_size: -
cdr3_nt: TGTGCCAGCATCCTTTACAGGGATGAGCAGTTCTTC
cdr3_aa: CASILYRDEQFF

v_call: TRBV11-1
j_call: TRBJ2-7
d_call: TRBD1
clone_size: -
cdr3_nt: TGTGCCAGCAGTTCCGACAGGGGGAACGACGAGCAGTACTTC
cdr3_aa: CASSSDRGNDEQYF

v_call: TRBV27
j_call: TRBJ2-2
d_call: -
clone_size: -
cdr3_nt: TGTGCCAGCAGTTTATCGGCGGGGAGCACCGGGGAGCTGTTTTTT
cdr3_aa: CASSLSAGSTGELFF

v_call: TRBV27
j_call: TRBJ2-5
d_call: TRBD2
clone_size: few
cdr3_nt: TGTGCCAGCAGTTTCTCGCTAGCGGGGTACCAAGAGACCCAGTACTTC
cdr3_aa: CASSFSLAGYQETQYF

v_call: TRBV12-5
j_call: TRBJ1-5
d_call: TRBD1
clone_size: -
cdr3_nt: TGTGCTAGTGGTTTCACGGACAGGAATCAGCCCCAGCATTTT
cdr3_aa: CASGFTDRNQPQHF

v_call: TRBV7-9
j_call: TRBJ1-1
d_call: -
clone_size: few
cdr3_nt: TGTGCCAGCAGCTTAAGGACAGTTGTTTCTGAAGCTTTCTTT
cdr3_aa: CASSLRTVVSEAFF

v_call: TRBV19
j_call: TRBJ2-7
d_call: -
clone_size: -
cdr3_nt: TGTGCCAGTAGTATGAATGGGGCTCCCTCCCACGAGCAGTACTTC
cdr3_aa: CASSMNGAPSHEQYF

v_call: TRBV9
j_call: TRBJ2-7
d_call: -
clone_size: few
cdr3_nt: TGTGCCAGCAGCCTGGGAGACGGGCAAGCGGCGTACTACGAGCAGTACTTC
cdr3_aa: CASSLGDGQAAYYEQYF

v_call: TRBV7-2
j_call: TRBJ2-7
d_call: TRBD1
clone_size: -
cdr3_nt: TGTGCCAGCAGCGTGGGGACAGGGGGCTTCTACGAGCAGTACTTC
cdr3_aa: CASSVGTGGFYEQYF

v_call: TRBV5-4
j_call: TRBJ1-1
d_call: -
clone_size: -
cdr3_nt: TGTGCCAGCAGCTCGCGGCGGGAAGAGGTTACTGAAGCTTTCTTT
cdr3_aa: CASSSRREEVTEAFF

v_call: TRBV19
j_call: TRBJ1-5
d_call: TRBD1
clone_size: -
cdr3_nt: TGTGCCACCCGGGACAGGGGTTTTCAGCCCCAGCATTTT
cdr3_aa: CATRDRGFQPQHF

v_call: TRBV18
j_call: TRBJ2-3
d_call: TRBD1
clone_size: -
cdr3_nt: TGTGCCAGCTCACCACGGGACAGGGTGAATACGCAGTATTTT
cdr3_aa: CASSPRDRVNTQYF

v_call: TRBV5-4
j_call: TRBJ2-3
d_call: -
clone_size: few
cdr3_nt: TGTGCCAGCAGCTTGGGGGCAGTCACAGATACGCAGTATTTT
cdr3_aa: CASSLGAVTDTQYF

v_call: TRBV2
j_call: TRBJ2-3
d_call: -
clone_size: -
cdr3_nt: TGTGCCAGCACTCAGGGGCGGACAGATACGCAGTATTTT
cdr3_aa: CASTQGRTDTQYF

v_call: TRBV29-1
j_call: TRBJ1-1
d_call: -
clone_size: few
cdr3_nt: TGCAGCGGGGCTACTCGGAACACTGAAGCTTTCTTT
cdr3_aa: CSGATRNTEAFF

v_call: TRBV11-3
j_call: TRBJ2-1
d_call: TRBD2
clone_size: -
cdr3_nt: TGTGCCAGCAGCTTAGACGGGAGGGGGGCTGAGCAGTTCTTC
cdr3_aa: CASSLDGRGAEQFF

v_call: TRBV25-1
j_call: TRBJ1-2
d_call: TRBD1
clone_size: once
cdr3_nt: TGTGCCAGCAGTGAATTCGGGACAGTGGCGGGCTACACCTTC
cdr3_aa: CASSEFGTVAGYTF

v_call: TRBV6-1
j_call: TRBJ2-5
d_call: TRBD2
clone_size: -
cdr3_nt: TGTGCCAGCAGTGGGGGGGGTGCCCAAGAGACCCAGTACTTC
cdr3_aa: CASSGGGAQETQYF

v_call: TRBV5-5
j_call: TRBJ1-4
d_call: TRBD1
clone_size: -
cdr3_nt: TGTGCCAGCAGCTTGACGACAGGGGGCAATGAAAAACTGTTTTTT
cdr3_aa: CASSLTTGGNEKLFF

v_call: TRBV7-9
j_call: TRBJ1-2
d_call: TRBD1
clone_size: -
cdr3_nt: TGTGCCAGCAGCTTAGATTTTGGGACAGCGGGTGGCTACACCTTC
cdr3_aa: CASSLDFGTAGGYTF

v_call: TRBV9
j_call: TRBJ2-3
d_call: TRBD2
clone_size: -
cdr3_nt: TGTGCCAGCAGCGCGGGGGGGGGCCGCACAGATACGCAGTATTTT
cdr3_aa: CASSAGGGRTDTQYF

v_call: TRBV4-3
j_call: TRBJ1-2
d_call: TRBD1
clone_size: -
cdr3_nt: TGCGCCAGCAGCCAAGACTGGCAACAGGGGTATGGCTACACCTTC
cdr3_aa: CASSQDWQQGYGYTF

v_call: TRBV27
j_call: TRBJ2-7
d_call: TRBD1
clone_size: -
cdr3_nt: TGTGCCAGCAGTTTCGGGACAGGGACCTACGAGCAGTACTTC
cdr3_aa: CASSFGTGTYEQYF

v_call: TRBV5-6
j_call: TRBJ1-2
d_call: TRBD1
clone_size: -
cdr3_nt: TGTGCCAGCAGCTTGGTGGGACAGGGGGCTTTCTACACCTTC
cdr3_aa: CASSLVGQGAFYTF

v_call: TRBV6-4
j_call: TRBJ1-1
d_call: -
clone_size: few
cdr3_nt: TGTGCCAGCAGTATCGACTTTAACACTGAAGCTTTCTTT
cdr3_aa: CASSIDFNTEAFF

v_call: TRBV2
j_call: TRBJ1-2
d_call: -
clone_size: few
cdr3_nt: TGTGCCAGCAGTGAAATGCAGGGGCTTGGCGGTGGCTACACCTTC
cdr3_aa: CASSEMQGLGGGYTF

v_call: TRBV19
j_call: TRBJ2-3
d_call: TRBD2
clone_size: -
cdr3_nt: TGTGCCAGTAGTGGGACTAGCGGGAGGACAGATACGCAGTATTTT
cdr3_aa: CASSGTSGRTDTQYF

v_call: TRBV25-1
j_call: TRBJ2-7
d_call: -
clone_size: -
cdr3_nt: TGTGCCAGCAGCGGCAGGGGTCGCTACGAGCAGTACTTC
cdr3_aa: CASSGRGRYEQYF

v_call: TRBV18
j_call: TRBJ2-3
d_call: TRBD1
clone_size: -
cdr3_nt: TGTGCCAGCTCACCACCCCTGACAGGGAGATTAGATACGCAGTATTTT
cdr3_aa: CASSPPLTGRLDTQYF

v_call: TRBV27
j_call: TRBJ2-1
d_call: TRBD2
clone_size: -
cdr3_nt: TGTGCCAGCAGCGGGAGGGCAAACAATGAGCAGTTCTTC
cdr3_aa: CASSGRANNEQFF

v_call: TRBV20-1
j_call: TRBJ2-3
d_call: -
clone_size: -
cdr3_nt: TGCAGTGCTAGAATAGCAGATACGCAGTATTTT
cdr3_aa: CSARIADTQYF

v_call: TRBV11-3
j_call: TRBJ1-2
d_call: TRBD1
clone_size: few
cdr3_nt: TGTGCCAGCAGCGAGGACAGGTCCTATGGCTACACCTTC
cdr3_aa: CASSEDRSYGYTF

v_call: TRBV4-1
j_call: TRBJ2-2
d_call: TRBD1
clone_size: -
cdr3_nt: TGCGCCAGCAGCCACAGCTCAGGGGGAAGCACCGGGGAGCTGTTTTTT
cdr3_aa: CASSHSSGGSTGELFF

v_call: TRBV5-4
j_call: TRBJ1-2
d_call: TRBD1
clone_size: -
cdr3_nt: TGTGCCAGCAGCTCCGGGACAGGGGACTATGGCTACACCTTC
cdr3_aa: CASSSGTGDYGYTF

v_call: TRBV7-9
j_call: TRBJ2-7
d_call: -
clone_size: -
cdr3_nt: TGTGCCAGCAGCTTAGTAACAGCAGCCTCCTACGAGCAGTACTTC
cdr3_aa: CASSLVTAASYEQYF

v_call: TRBV30
j_call: TRBJ1-4
d_call: -
clone_size: -
cdr3_nt: TGTGCCTGGAGTACTTCAACTAATGAAAAACTGTTTTTT
cdr3_aa: CAWSTSTNEKLFF

v_call: TRBV7-8
j_call: TRBJ1-1
d_call: -
clone_size: -
cdr3_nt: TGTGCCAGCAGCTTCGGGGTTAAGACTGAAGCTTTCTTT
cdr3_aa: CASSFGVKTEAFF

v_call: TRBV19
j_call: TRBJ1-6
d_call: TRBD1
clone_size: -
cdr3_nt: TGTGCCAGTAGTATCGGGGGACAGGGGATTTCACCCCTCCACTTT
cdr3_aa: CASSIGGQGISPLHF

v_call: TRBV29-1
j_call: TRBJ1-2
d_call: -
clone_size: -
cdr3_nt: TGCAGCGCCCCCTTGGCGGGGAATGACTACACCTTC
cdr3_aa: CSAPLAGNDYTF

v_call: TRBV6-5
j_call: TRBJ1-2
d_call: TRBD1
clone_size: few
cdr3_nt: TGTGCCAGCAGTTACCGGGACAGGGTTTACAACGGCTACACCTTC
cdr3_aa: CASSYRDRVYNGYTF

v_call: TRBV6-5
j_call: TRBJ2-5
d_call: TRBD2
clone_size: -
cdr3_nt: TGTGCCAGCAGTTATGGGACTACCCGCCAAGAGACCCAGTACTTC
cdr3_aa: CASSYGTTRQETQYF

v_call: TRBV5-4
j_call: TRBJ1-4
d_call: -
clone_size: -
cdr3_nt: TGTGCCAGCAGCTCGCAGACAGATGAAAAACTGTTTTTT
cdr3_aa: CASSSQTDEKLFF

v_call: TRBV5-4
j_call: TRBJ1-1
d_call: -
clone_size: few
cdr3_nt: TGTGCCAGCAGCGTAGGACGGGGCACTGAAGCTTTCTTT
cdr3_aa: CASSVGRGTEAFF

v_call: TRBV28
j_call: TRBJ1-2
d_call: -
clone_size: once
cdr3_nt: TGTGCCAGCAGTTTCCCCCCGGGGGGAGGGGAGGGTAACTATGGCTACACCTTC
cdr3_aa: CASSFPPGGGEGNYGYTF

v_call: TRBV7-9
j_call: TRBJ1-2
d_call: TRBD1
clone_size: few
cdr3_nt: TGTGCCAGCAGCTTAGCGAGGACAGGGACCTATGGCTACACCTTC
cdr3_aa: CASSLARTGTYGYTF